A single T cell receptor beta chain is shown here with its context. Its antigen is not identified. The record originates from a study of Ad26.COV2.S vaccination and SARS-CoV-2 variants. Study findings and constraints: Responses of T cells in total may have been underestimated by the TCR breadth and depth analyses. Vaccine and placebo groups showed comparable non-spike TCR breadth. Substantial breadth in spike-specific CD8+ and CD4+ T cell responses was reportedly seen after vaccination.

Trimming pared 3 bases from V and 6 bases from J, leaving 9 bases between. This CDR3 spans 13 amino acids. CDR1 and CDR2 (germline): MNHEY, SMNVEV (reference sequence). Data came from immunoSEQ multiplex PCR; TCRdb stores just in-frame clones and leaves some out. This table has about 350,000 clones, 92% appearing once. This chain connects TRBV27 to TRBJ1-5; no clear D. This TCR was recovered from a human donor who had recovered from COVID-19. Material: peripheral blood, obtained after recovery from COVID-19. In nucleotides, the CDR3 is TGTGCCAGCAGTTTGGGTCGGGGTCAGCCCCAGCATTTT. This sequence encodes CASSLGRGQPQHF.